The clone carrying this T cell receptor beta chain showed up many times. This specimen belongs to a study of blood T cell repertoires in COVID-19. Study details: PBMCs, B-cell-depleted T cells, or T cells provided the cDNA or gDNA that made up the material.

There are 15 residues in the CDR3. Trimming at V came to 3 bases and at J to 3 bases, leaving 5 bases not matched to a gene. Per the germline V gene, CDR1 is LGHNA and CDR2 is YNFKEQ. Authors' methods: It was from reference gene primer amplification that nucleated cell counts were estimated. Profiling relied on immunoSEQ multiplex PCR, and the TCRdb table lists in-frame clones only, not all of them. From that table come the V and J calls and clone size; the DNA was used to work out D and trimming. This table holds about 110,000 clones, around 79% found once. The sample taken for sequencing was peripheral blood. The receptor was isolated from a woman aged 80 or over with active or convalescent COVID-19. The chain uses TRBV4-2 and TRBJ2-1; 7 bases align to TRBD2. The CDR3, as DNA: TGTGCCAGCAGCCATCCGGGACTACACTACAATGAGCAGTTCTTC. The encoded protein is CASSHPGLHYNEQFF.